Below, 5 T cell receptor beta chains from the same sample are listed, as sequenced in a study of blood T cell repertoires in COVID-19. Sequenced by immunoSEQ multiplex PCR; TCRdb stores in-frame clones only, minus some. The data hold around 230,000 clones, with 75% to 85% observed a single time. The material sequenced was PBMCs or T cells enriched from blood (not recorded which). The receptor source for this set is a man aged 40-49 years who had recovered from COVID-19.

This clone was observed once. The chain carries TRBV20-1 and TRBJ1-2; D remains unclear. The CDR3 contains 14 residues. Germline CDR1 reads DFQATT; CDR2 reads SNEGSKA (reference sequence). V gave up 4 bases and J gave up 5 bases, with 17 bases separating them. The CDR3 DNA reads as TGCAGTGCTATTGACATGAGAGGAGGATATGGCTACACCTTC. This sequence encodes CSAIDMRGGYGYTF.

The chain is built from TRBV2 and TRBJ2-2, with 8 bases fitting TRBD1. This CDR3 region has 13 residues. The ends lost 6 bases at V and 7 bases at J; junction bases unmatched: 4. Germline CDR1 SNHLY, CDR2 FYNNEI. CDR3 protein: CASRQGEDGELFF. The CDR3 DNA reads TGTGCCAGCAGACAGGGGGAGGACGGGGAGCTGTTTTTT.

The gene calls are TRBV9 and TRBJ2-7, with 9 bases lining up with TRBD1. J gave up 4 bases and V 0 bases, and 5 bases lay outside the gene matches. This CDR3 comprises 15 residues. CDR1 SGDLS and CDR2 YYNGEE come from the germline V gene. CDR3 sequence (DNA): TGTGCCAGCAGCGTAGACAGGGGGCGCAGGTACGAGCAGTACTTC. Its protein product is CASSVDRGRRYEQYF.

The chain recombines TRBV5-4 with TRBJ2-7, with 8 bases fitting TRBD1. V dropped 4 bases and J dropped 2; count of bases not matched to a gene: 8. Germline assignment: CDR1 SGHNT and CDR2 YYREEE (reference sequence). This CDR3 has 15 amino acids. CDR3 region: CASSGSGTGAYEQYF. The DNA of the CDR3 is TGTGCCAGCAGCGGGTCCGGGACAGGAGCCTACGAGCAGTACTTC.

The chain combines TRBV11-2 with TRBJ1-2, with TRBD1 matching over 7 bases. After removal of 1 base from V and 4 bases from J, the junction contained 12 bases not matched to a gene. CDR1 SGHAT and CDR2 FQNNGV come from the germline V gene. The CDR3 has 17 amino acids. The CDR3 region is CASSLAPSQGFFYGYTF. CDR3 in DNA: TGTGCCAGCAGCTTAGCCCCTTCACAGGGGTTTTTCTATGGCTACACCTTC.